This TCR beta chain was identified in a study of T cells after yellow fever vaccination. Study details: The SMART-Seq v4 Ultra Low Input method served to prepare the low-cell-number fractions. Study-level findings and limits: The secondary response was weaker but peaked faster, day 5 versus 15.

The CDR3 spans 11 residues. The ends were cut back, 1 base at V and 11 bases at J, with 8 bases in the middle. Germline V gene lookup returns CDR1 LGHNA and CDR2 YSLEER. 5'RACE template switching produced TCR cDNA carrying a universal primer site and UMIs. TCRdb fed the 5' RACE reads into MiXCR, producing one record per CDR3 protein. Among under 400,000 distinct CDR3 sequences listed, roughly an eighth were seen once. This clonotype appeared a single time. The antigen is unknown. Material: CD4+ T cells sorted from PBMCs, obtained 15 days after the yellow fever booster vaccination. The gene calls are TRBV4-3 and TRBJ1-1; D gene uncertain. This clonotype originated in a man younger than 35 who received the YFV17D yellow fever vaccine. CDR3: CASSQGGVAFF. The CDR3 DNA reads TGCGCCAGCAGCCAAGGCGGGGTTGCTTTCTTT.